This record concerns one T cell receptor (beta chain) sequence. This specimen belongs to a study of blood T cell repertoires in COVID-19. V dropped 0 bases and J dropped 2 bases, with 11 bases sitting between them. The CDR3 spans 16 residues. Germline V CDR1 and CDR2: LGHDT, YNNKEL (reference sequence). This table comes from immunoSEQ multiplex PCR, and its TCRdb copy is limited to in-frame clones, with some not included. The data hold 63,000 or so clones, with over 85% observed a single time. The clonotype was recovered from a man aged 60 to 69 with acute or convalescent COVID-19. The material sequenced was peripheral blood. The chain couples TRBV3-1 (or the pseudogene TRBV3-2) to TRBJ1-3; D may be TRBD1 (5 bases). DNA for the CDR3: TGTGCCAGCAGCCAAGATCGATGGGGGGCTGGAAACACCATATATTTT. It is translated as CASSQDRWGAGNTIYF.